This entry lists 5 T cell receptor beta chains sequenced from one sample in a study of blood T cells in healthy people across ages. Primed by a sample-barcoded 5' primer and a J-beta primer mix, a second PCR proceeded for 7 to 11 cycles. TCRdb processed the 5' RACE reads anew with MiXCR; each CDR3 protein has one entry. The sample lists 1.5 million to 2 million distinct CDR3 sequences; around 42% were seen once. Sequencing was done on a sample of blood. The source is a human donor in good health.

In its sample, this clonotype was seen a few times. This sequence joins TRBV20-1 and TRBJ2-1; D is perhaps TRBD2 (6 bases). This CDR3 is built from 16 residues. CDR1 and CDR2 (germline): DFQATT, SNEGSKA (reference sequence). V lost 3 bases and J 0 bases, leaving 15 bases between the germline ends. CDR3 sequence: CSASTLEGSSYNEQFF. CDR3 in DNA: TGCAGTGCTAGTACCTTGGAGGGGAGCTCCTACAATGAGCAGTTCTTC.

This clonotype was detected a few times. This rearrangement joins TRBV7-8 to TRBJ2-3; TRBD2 matches 8 bases. V trimming: 2 bases; J trimming: 10 bases; junction bases outside the gene matches: 11. Germline V gene data show CDR1 as SGHVS and CDR2 as FQNEAQ. CDR3 length: 15 residues. The CDR3 here is CASSLWLAGSQAQYF. In DNA, the CDR3 is TGTGCCAGCAGCTTATGGCTAGCGGGCTCTCAGGCGCAGTATTTT.

This CDR3 reads CASSPWTSGTDTQYF. DNA for the CDR3: TGTGCCAGCAGCCCCTGGACTAGTGGTACAGATACGCAGTATTTT. The rearrangement links TRBV7-2 to TRBJ2-3, with 7 bases matching TRBD2. This CDR3 comprises 15 residues. V lost 5 bases to trimming and J lost 3 bases; unmatched junction nucleotides: 8. The germline CDR1 and CDR2 sequences are SGHTA and FQGNSA.

This clonotype was seen once. Its ends do not fully match the called genes, so a read error is possible. The genes are TRBV4-2 and TRBJ1-5; TRBD1 aligns across 7 bases. There are 15 residues in the CDR3. The germline V gene has CDR1 LGHNA and CDR2 YNFKEQ. CDR3 bases: TGTACCAGCAGCCAAGATGAGGGGGCTAGTCAGCCCCAGCATTTT. Translating it yields CTSSQDEGASQPQHF.

A few counts support this clonotype. The chain carries TRBV9 and TRBJ2-1, with 11 bases matching TRBD2. CDR1 SGDLS and CDR2 YYNGEE come from the germline V gene. CDR3 length: 15 residues. J gave up 8 bases and V 0 bases, and 4 bases lay outside the gene matches. The CDR3 loop reads CASSVEGLAGHEQFF. The CDR3 DNA reads as TGTGCCAGCAGCGTAGAAGGACTAGCGGGCCATGAGCAGTTCTTC.